This section outlines one T cell receptor beta chain sequence together with its context. Germline lookup yields CDR1 SGHRS and CDR2 YFSETQ. The CDR3 extends over 14 amino acids. The entry originates in a study of T cell changes during pregnancy in multiple sclerosis. TCRdb keeps only in-frame clones here, not all; method: immunoSEQ multiplex PCR. The profile shows under 70,000 clones, about 90% of them singletons. The J gene is TRBJ2-5, the V gene TRBV5-1, with 10 nucleotides matching TRBD2. The DNA end favors TRBJ2-7, so the J call may be wrong. The sequence was collected from a female donor with multiple sclerosis, enrolled in a pregnancy study. The sample here was CD4+ T cells from peripheral blood mononuclear cells, taken after pregnancy. Here the CDR3 reads CASSPSGSSYEQYF. In DNA form, the CDR3 reads TGCGCCAGCAGCCCTAGCGGGAGCTCCTACGAGCAGTACTTC.